These 18 T cell receptor beta chains originate from one sample sequenced in a study of CD8+CD57+ T cells in acquired aplastic anemia. The template used for profiling TCR beta VDJ and CDR3 was genomic DNA. TCRdb reprocessed the reads via MiXCR and lists one record per CDR3 protein. The sample lists hundreds of thousands of distinct CDR3 sequences, less than 35% occurring once. The patients chosen for sequencing had shown expansion of CD8+CD57+ cells (detected by flow cytometry). The sample comprised sorted CD4+, CD8+, or CD8+CD57+ T cells (not recorded which) from PBMCs. The receptor source for this set is a human donor with aplastic anemia.

This clonotype was found many times. The chain combines TRBV10-3 with TRBJ1-1, with 8 bases that match TRBD1. Germline V lookup: CDR1 ENHRY, CDR2 SYGVKD. V was pared by 3 bases and J by 6 bases, with 9 bases of the junction left unmatched. CDR3 size: 15 residues. The CDR3 bases are TGTGCCATCAGTGAAAAGAGGACAGGGCGGGCTGAAGCTTTCTTT. Translated: CAISEKRTGRAEAFF.

This clonotype came up a few times. The rearrangement uses TRBV19 and TRBJ1-1; D unclear. This CDR3 spans 16 amino acids. The germline CDR1 and CDR2 sequences are LNHDA and SQIVND (reference sequence). V was pared by 5 bases and J by 0 bases, with 16 bases between. As DNA, the CDR3 is TGTGCCAGTAGTGATCTGGCGTTGGTTATGAACACTGAAGCTTTCTTT. It translates to CASSDLALVMNTEAFF.

The table lists this clonotype with a few counts. At one end the junction does not follow the germline gene, possibly because of a read error. This chain uses TRBV3-1 with TRBJ1-5; D remains unclear. Germline lookup yields CDR1 LGHDT and CDR2 YNNKEL (reference sequence). This CDR3 region has 14 residues. The CDR3 DNA sequence: TGTGCCAGCAGCCAAGAGTCGAGCAAGCAGCCCCAGCATTTT. The encoded protein is CASSQESSKQPQHF.

The gene calls are TRBV9 and TRBJ2-3; 9 bases align to TRBD1. Germline-derived CDR1 and CDR2 are SGDLS and YYNGEE. This CDR3 spans 15 amino acids. V dropped 3 bases and J dropped 4; count of bases not matched to a gene: 6. In DNA, the CDR3 is TGTGCCAGCAGCGGATCCGGGACAGGGCCAGATACGCAGTATTTT. Its protein product is CASSGSGTGPDTQYF. The variable domain in full, completed from reference TRBV9 and TRBJ2-3, reads DSGVTQTPKHLITATGQRVTLRCSPRSGDLSVYWYQQSLDQGLQFLIQYYNGEERAKGNILERFSAQQFPDLHSELNLSSLELGDSALYFCASSGSGTGPDTQYFGPGTRLTVL.

The chain carries TRBV25-1 and TRBJ1-5; 8 bases are a match to TRBD1. CDR1 and CDR2 (germline): MGHDK, SYGVNS. CDR3 length: 17 residues. The V segment lost 5 bases and the J segment 3 bases; nucleotides outside the gene matches: 12. Here the CDR3 reads CASSLRDPGQVNQPQHF. The CDR3 region has the DNA TGTGCCAGCAGTTTACGAGATCCGGGACAGGTCAATCAGCCCCAGCATTTT.

In its sample, this clonotype was seen a few times. V usage is TRBV6-2 or TRBV6-3 and J usage is TRBJ2-7; TRBD2 matches 13 bases. This CDR3 contains 16 residues. J lost 5 bases, V lost 3 bases, and 7 bases had no gene match. Looked up from germline, CDR1 is MNHEY and CDR2 is SVGEGT. This CDR3 is CASSYGYGLAGDEQYF. The CDR3 bases are TGTGCCAGCAGTTATGGGTATGGACTAGCGGGAGACGAGCAGTACTTC.

Ten or more counts support this clonotype. V usage is TRBV7-2 and J usage is TRBJ2-1; unclear D gene. Germline V gene lookup returns CDR1 SGHTA and CDR2 FQGNSA. Trimming stripped 0 bases from V and 8 bases from J, with 5 bases between. The CDR3 is 12 amino acids. CDR3 amino acids: CASSLALDEQFF. The DNA of the CDR3 is TGTGCCAGCAGCTTAGCGCTGGATGAGCAGTTCTTC.

The CDR3 here is CASSRYREGNEQFF. CDR3 DNA sequence: TGTGCCAGCAGTCGCTACAGGGAGGGCAATGAGCAGTTCTTC. The chain carries TRBV6-1 and TRBJ2-1; D perhaps matches TRBD2 (7 bases). The V gene's germline CDR1 is MNHNS and CDR2 SASEGT. V was clipped by 5 bases and J by 6 bases, with 14 bases between them. The CDR3 loop spans 14 amino acids.

This sequence joins TRBV5-1 and TRBJ2-1; weak D call: TRBD2 (5 bases). The germline V gene encodes CDR1 SGHRS and CDR2 YFSETQ. Between the trimmed V and J ends, which lost 4 bases and 2 bases, there was a span of 13 bases. The CDR3 spans 15 residues. CDR3 in amino acids: CASSPISAPYNEQFF. Here the CDR3 DNA reads TGCGCCAGCAGCCCTATTAGCGCGCCCTACAATGAGCAGTTCTTC.

This clonotype was counted ten times or more. The rearrangement uses TRBV19 and TRBJ1-1; D is uncertain. This CDR3 has 15 amino acids. Looked up from germline, CDR1 is LNHDA and CDR2 is SQIVND (reference sequence). The V gene lost 5 bases and the J gene lost 1 base, with 14 bases spanning the gap. The CDR3 spells CASSPTVIANTEAFF. The CDR3 nucleotides read TGTGCCAGTAGTCCGACCGTCATTGCGAACACTGAAGCTTTCTTT.

This chain uses TRBV6-1 with TRBJ1-3; D is ambiguous. CDR1 is MNHNS and CDR2 is SASEGT in the germline V gene. The CDR3 consists of 12 residues. V was trimmed by 0 bases and J by 14 bases, leaving 11 bases between them. In DNA form, the CDR3 reads TGTGCCAGCAGTGAAGCTCGCAGAATCGTATATTTT. This translates into CASSEARRIVYF.

This clonotype has at least ten counts. The V and J genes are TRBV20-1 and TRBJ1-1; a weak D match, TRBD1 (5 bases). In germline, CDR1 is DFQATT, CDR2 SNEGSKA (reference sequence). This CDR3 contains 13 residues. The ends were cut back, 1 base at V and 2 bases at J, with 8 bases in the middle. The CDR3 nucleotides read TGCAGTGCTAGAGGGACACCTAACACTGAAGCTTTCTTT. Amino acid sequence: CSARGTPNTEAFF.

Comments on this clonotype: A much larger clone sits a single nucleotide away, making a read error possible. V usage is TRBV15 and J usage is TRBJ2-7; D may be TRBD1 (5 bases). Deletions cut 5 bases from V and 0 bases from J, with 14 bases between. Germline CDR1 and CDR2: LNHNV and YYDKDF (reference sequence). The CDR3 has 15 residues. CDR3 in amino acids: CATSPQGTLSYEQYF. The CDR3 coding sequence is TGTGCCACCAGCCCGCAGGGTACCCTCTCCTACGAGCAGTACTTC. The full variable domain, with the rest looked up from reference TRBV15 and TRBJ2-7, is DAMVIQNPRYQVTQFGKPVTLSCSQTLNHNVMYWYQQKSSQAPKLLFHYYDKDFNNEADTPDNFQSRRPNTSFCFLDIRSPGLGDTAMYLCATSPQGTLSYEQYFGPGTRLTVT.

This clonotype was observed many times. The chain combines TRBV2 with TRBJ2-7; D is perhaps TRBD2 (6 bases). The CDR3 consists of 13 residues. Trimming cost V 6 bases and J 6 bases, with 15 bases left between them. The germline gives CDR1 SNHLY, CDR2 FYNNEI. This chain's CDR3 is CASSPSGQGEQYF. The CDR3 DNA follows: TGTGCCAGCAGCCCCAGCGGGCAGGGCGAGCAGTACTTC.

This clonotype turned up a few times. The rearrangement uses TRBV6-1 and TRBJ1-1; TRBD1 matches 7 bases. The germline gives CDR1 MNHNS, CDR2 SASEGT. Trimming at V came to 4 bases and at J to 1 base, leaving 3 bases not matched to a gene. CDR3 length: 14 amino acids. CDR3: CASSGYRGNTEAFF. DNA for the CDR3: TGTGCCAGCAGTGGGTACAGGGGGAACACTGAAGCTTTCTTT.

This clonotype was recorded at least ten times. V is TRBV7-2 and J is TRBJ2-5, with D uncertain. Trimming took off 3 bases at V and 2 bases at J, with 7 bases between the two ends. CDR3 length equals 13 residues. Germline-derived CDR1 and CDR2 are SGHTA and FQGNSA. The DNA for the CDR3 is TGTGCCAGCAGCTTCGGTGTTCAAGAGACCCAGTACTTC. Translating it yields CASSFGVQETQYF. The complete variable domain, with remaining parts taken from reference TRBV7-2 and TRBJ2-5, reads GAGVSQSPSNKVTEKGKDVELRCDPISGHTALYWYRQSLGQGLEFLIYFQGNSAPDKSGLPSDRFSAERTGGSVSTLTIQRTQQEDSAVYLCASSFGVQETQYFGPGTRLLVL.

Many counts were recorded for this clonotype. V usage is TRBV29-1 and J usage is TRBJ1-6; D call uncertain. With 5 bases removed from V and 0 bases from J, the gap between germline ends came to 8 bases. This CDR3 comprises 14 residues. Germline V lookup: CDR1 SQVTM, CDR2 ANQGSEA. In nucleotides, the CDR3 is TGCAGCGTTAAATACGACTCCTATAATTCACCCCTCCACTTT. Translation: CSVKYDSYNSPLHF.

In this sample, this clonotype turned up once. This chain uses TRBV11-2 with TRBJ1-5; D possibly corresponds to TRBD1 (5 bases). The ends were cut back, 5 bases at V and 4 bases at J, with 21 bases in the middle. This CDR3 is built from 17 residues. Germline V gives CDR1 SGHAT, CDR2 FQNNGV. The CDR3 bases are TGTGCCAGCAGCCAGGGTCTACGGGACGGTCTAAATCAGCCCCAGCATTTT. Its translation: CASSQGLRDGLNQPQHF.